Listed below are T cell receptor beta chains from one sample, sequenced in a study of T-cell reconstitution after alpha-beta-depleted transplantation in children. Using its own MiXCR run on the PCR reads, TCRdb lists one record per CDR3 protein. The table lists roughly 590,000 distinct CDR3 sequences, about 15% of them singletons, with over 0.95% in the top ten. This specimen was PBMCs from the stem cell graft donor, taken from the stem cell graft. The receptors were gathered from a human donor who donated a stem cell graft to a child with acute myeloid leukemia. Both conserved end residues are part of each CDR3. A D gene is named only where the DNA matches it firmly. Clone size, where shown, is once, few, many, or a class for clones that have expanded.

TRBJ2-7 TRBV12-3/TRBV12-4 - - TGTGCCAGCAGTTTAGCGGGGGGGGCAGGGGTTGGGTACGAGCAGTACTTC CASSLAGGAGVGYEQYF
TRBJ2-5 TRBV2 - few TGTGCCAGCAGGACCAGGGGATGGAAGGAGACCCAGTACTTC CASRTRGWKETQYF
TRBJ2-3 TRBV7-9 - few TGTGCCAGCAGCTCCTGGACCGATACGCAGTATTTT CASSSWTDTQYF
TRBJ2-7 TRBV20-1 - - TGCAGTGCTAGCGGTCTAGATACAGGGCTTCAGTCATACGAGCAGTACTTC CSASGLDTGLQSYEQYF
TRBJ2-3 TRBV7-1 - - TGTGCCAGCAGCTCCCCCGCCAAGCCAGATACGCAGTATTTT CASSSPAKPDTQYF
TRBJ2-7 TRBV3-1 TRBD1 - TGTGCCAGCAGCCAGGGGACAGGTTACTACGAGCAGTACTTC CASSQGTGYYEQYF
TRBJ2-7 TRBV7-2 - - TGTGCCAGCAGCTTAATGGGGGGATCCTACGAGCAGTACTTC CASSLMGGSYEQYF
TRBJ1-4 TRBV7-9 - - TGTGCCAGCAGCCTCTCCGGGAGCAATGAAAAACTGTTTTTT CASSLSGSNEKLFF
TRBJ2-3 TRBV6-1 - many TGTGCCAGCAGTCCAATCAGGGGCCTTTTCACAGATACGCAGTATTTT CASSPIRGLFTDTQYF
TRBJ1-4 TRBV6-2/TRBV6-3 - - TGTGCCAGCAGTTACGTCGGGGCAACTAATGAAAAACTGTTTTTT CASSYVGATNEKLFF
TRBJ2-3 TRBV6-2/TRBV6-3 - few TGTGCCAGCAGTTACGGTTCCGGTGTGGATACGCAGTATTTT CASSYGSGVDTQYF
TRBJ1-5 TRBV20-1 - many TGCAGTGCTAGAGACTACCAGCACAATCAGCCCCAGCATTTT CSARDYQHNQPQHF
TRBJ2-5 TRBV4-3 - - TGCGCCAGCAGCCTTTGGTTCGGGAAGCTCCGGGAGACCCAGTACTTC CASSLWFGKLRETQYF
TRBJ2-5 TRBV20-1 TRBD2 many TGCAGTGCCCCCCGCAGCGGGGGGCCCCAAGAGACCCAGTACTTC CSAPRSGGPQETQYF
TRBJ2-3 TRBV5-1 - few TGCGCCAGCAGCTTGTCCCCGGGACGGCTCTCGGGAGATACGCAGTATTTT CASSLSPGRLSGDTQYF
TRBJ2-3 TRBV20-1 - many TGCAGTGCTAGAGATCCCCCAGGGATAACAGATACGCAGTATTTT CSARDPPGITDTQYF
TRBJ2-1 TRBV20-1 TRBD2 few TGCAGTGCTAGAGTTTTGAGCGGGGGGGCCTACAATGAGCAGTTCTTC CSARVLSGGAYNEQFF
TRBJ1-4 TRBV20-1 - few TGCAGTGCTAGAGGGGAGGGGAGCCTCCCAACTAATGAAAAACTGTTTTTT CSARGEGSLPTNEKLFF
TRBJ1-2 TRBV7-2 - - TGTGCCAGCAGCTTTGGGACGGCGAGGGGTAACTATGGCTACACCTTC CASSFGTARGNYGYTF
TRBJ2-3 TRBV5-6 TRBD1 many TGTGCCAGCAGCTTGGGACAGGGCGATACGCAGTATTTT CASSLGQGDTQYF
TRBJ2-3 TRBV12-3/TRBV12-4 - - TGTGCCAGCAGTTTTTCCACTCCTAGCATCACAGATACGCAGTATTTT CASSFSTPSITDTQYF
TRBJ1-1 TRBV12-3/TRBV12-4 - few TGTGCCAGCCTTCCGGGGGGGCGGCCTGAAGCTTTCTTT CASLPGGRPEAFF
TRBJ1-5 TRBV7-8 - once TGTGCCAGCAGCGGTGGTGGGCAGCCCCAGCATTTT CASSGGGQPQHF
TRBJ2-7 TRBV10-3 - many TGTGCCATCAGTGACTCCACCATCTACGAGCAGTACTTC CAISDSTIYEQYF
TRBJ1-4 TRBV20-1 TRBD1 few TGCAGTGCTAGACCGGGGAGGGGGCGGTCGGAAGGGGAAAAACTGTTTTTT CSARPGRGRSEGEKLFF
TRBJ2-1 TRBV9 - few TGTGCCAGCAGCCGAGGGCGGTACCACAATGAGCAGTTCTTC CASSRGRYHNEQFF
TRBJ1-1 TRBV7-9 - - TGTGCCAGCAGCTCACTTCGTACGAGGGTTAAAGCTTTCTTT CASSSLRTRVKAFF
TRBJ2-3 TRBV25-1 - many TGTGCCAGCAGTGAGCTTGGGTATACGCAGTATTTT CASSELGYTQYF
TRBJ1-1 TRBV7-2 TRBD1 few TGTGCCAGCAGCCCGCGGACAGGGGGCGGGACTTTCTTT CASSPRTGGGTFF
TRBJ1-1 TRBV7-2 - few TGTGCCAGCAGCCGAGCCCAGGCGAGACTGCCGAACACTGAAGCTTTCTTT CASSRAQARLPNTEAFF
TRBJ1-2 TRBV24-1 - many TGTGCCACCAGTGATTTAAGACTAAGCTATGGCTACACCTTC CATSDLRLSYGYTF
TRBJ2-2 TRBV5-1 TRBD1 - TGCGCCAGCAGCGCCGGACAGGGGGTAGGCGGGGAGCTGTTTTTT CASSAGQGVGGELFF
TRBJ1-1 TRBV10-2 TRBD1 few TGCGCCAGCACCACAGGGGGCAGGAACACTGAAGCTTTCTTT CASTTGGRNTEAFF
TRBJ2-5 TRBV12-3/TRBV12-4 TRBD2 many TGTGCCAGCAGTTTAGCGGCGGGGGGGCAAGAGACCCAGTACTTC CASSLAAGGQETQYF
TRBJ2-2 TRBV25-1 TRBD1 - TGTGCCAGCAGTGACCGGGACAGGGTGACCGGGGAGCTGTTTTTT CASSDRDRVTGELFF
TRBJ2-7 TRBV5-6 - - TGTGCCAGCAGCTTGAAGGGGGGAAACTACGAGCAGTACTTC CASSLKGGNYEQYF
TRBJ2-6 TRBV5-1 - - TGCGCCAGCAGTCTGGCTGGCATTGGGGCCAACGTCCTGACTTTC CASSLAGIGANVLTF
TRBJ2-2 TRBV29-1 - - TGCAGCGTTGGCGCAGTTAGCACCGGGGAGCTGTTTTTT CSVGAVSTGELFF
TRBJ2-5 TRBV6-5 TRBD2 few TGTGCCAGCAGTTTCGGACTAGCGGGGGACGTACAAGAGACCCAGTACTTC CASSFGLAGDVQETQYF
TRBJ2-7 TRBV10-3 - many TGTGCCATCAGTGATCGGCTCTCGGCTTACGAGCAGTACTTC CAISDRLSAYEQYF
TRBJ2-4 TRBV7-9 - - TGTGCCAGCAGCCCACAGGGCGGGGAAGCCAAAAACATTCAGTACTTC CASSPQGGEAKNIQYF
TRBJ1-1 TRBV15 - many TGTGCCACCAGCAGAGATCGGGCAGGGCTGAACACTGAAGCTTTCTTT CATSRDRAGLNTEAFF
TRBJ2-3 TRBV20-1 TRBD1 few TGCAGTGCTGGCCCGACAGGGCGTACCACAGATACGCAGTATTTT CSAGPTGRTTDTQYF
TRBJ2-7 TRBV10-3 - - TGTGCCACCGAGGACGGAGGTACCTACGAGCAGTACTTC CATEDGGTYEQYF
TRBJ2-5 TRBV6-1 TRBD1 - TGTGCCAGCAGTGAAATTGTCGTTAACCAGGACAGGGTTTTGGAAGAGACCCAGTACTTC CASSEIVVNQDRVLEETQYF
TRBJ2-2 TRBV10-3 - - TGTGCCATCACTTCTGACACAGACACCGGGGAGCTGTTTTTT CAITSDTDTGELFF
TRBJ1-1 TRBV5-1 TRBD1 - TGCGCCAGCAGCTTGGAGGGACAGGGGGCTATTTTTCACAGTGAAGCTTTCTTT CASSLEGQGAIFHSEAFF
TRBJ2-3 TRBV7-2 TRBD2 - TGTGCCAGCAGCATAGACGGGACTAGCATTACAGATACGCAGTATTTT CASSIDGTSITDTQYF
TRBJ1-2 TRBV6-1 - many TGTGCCAGCAGGGAGAGTGGAGGGTCGAACTATGGCTACACCTTC CASRESGGSNYGYTF
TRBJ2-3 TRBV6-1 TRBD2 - TGTGCCAGCAGCTTGGATCCCCCGGGGGGAAGCACAGATACGCAGTATTTT CASSLDPPGGSTDTQYF